The clone carrying this T cell receptor beta chain was recorded a few times. Its specificity is unknown. The germline CDR1 and CDR2 sequences are SGHRS and YFSETQ. Trimming took 2 bases from V and 4 from J, leaving 9 bases between them. CDR3 length equals 13 residues. The sample originates from a study of OX40 agonist ivuxolimab in advanced cancers. Across the study: Patients received ivuxolimab, an intravenous treatment, every 2 weeks at 0.01 to 10 mg/kg. The eligibility criteria allowed prior anti-PD-1, anti-PD-L1 or anti-CTLA-4 therapy, and around 38% had some.

The data were produced by immunoSEQ multiplex PCR, yet TCRdb's version contains in-frame clones alone and is incomplete. The sample holds about 53,000 clones, 60% to 80% seen once. Notes on the study in general: It was also the case that some nonresponders had low normalized T-cell clonal expansion.

V and J are TRBV5-1 and TRBJ1-1; weak D call: TRBD1 (6 bases). This receptor was identified in an adult with an advanced solid tumor such as melanoma, head and neck, liver or kidney cancer. The sample was CD4+ or CD8+ T cells sorted from blood, taken in a trial of the OX40 agonist ivuxolimab. The CDR3 sequence: CASSLSGVTEAFF. CDR3 nucleotide sequence: TGCGCCAGCAGCTTATCAGGGGTCACTGAAGCTTTCTTT.